The 15 T cell receptor beta chains presented below share a single source sample, sequenced in a study of memory CD4+ T cells and cytomegalovirus serostatus. The method was immunoSEQ multiplex PCR; TCRdb's version includes in-frame clones alone and lacks a portion of them. The table has approximately 40,000 clones, 75% to 85% seen once. Single viable CD3+CD4+CD8-CD45RO+ cells were sorted as the memory CD4+ T cells. Specimen: memory CD4+ T cells from blood. These receptors were obtained from an adult in good health and CMV-seronegative.

This clone was picked up a small number of times. V is TRBV4-1 and J is TRBJ2-3; weak D call: TRBD2 (6 bases). Per germline, CDR1 MGHRA and CDR2 YSYEKL. The CDR3 is 15 amino acids. Trimming pared 2 bases from V and 1 base from J, leaving 10 bases between. CDR3 in amino acids: CASSQSGLGTDTQYF. CDR3 nucleotide sequence: TGCGCCAGCAGCCAAAGCGGGTTGGGCACAGATACGCAGTATTTT.

The chain combines TRBV2 with TRBJ2-3, with 7 positions matching TRBD1. Germline CDR1 and CDR2: SNHLY and FYNNEI. Trimming at V came to 6 bases and at J to 2 bases, leaving 5 bases not matched to a gene. The CDR3 is 14 amino acids. Here the CDR3 DNA reads TGTGCCAGCAGCCCGGACAGGCTCACAGATACGCAGTATTTT. Encoded protein: CASSPDRLTDTQYF.

The chain has TRBV28 and TRBJ2-2; the match to TRBD2 covers 9 bases. Trimming at V came to 8 bases and at J to 1 base, leaving 14 bases not matched to a gene. This CDR3 has 18 residues. Germline V gene sequence: CDR1 MDHEN, CDR2 SYDVKM. The CDR3 DNA reads TGTGCCAGCGCGGACGGGGGCGGGAGGGCGGAGAACACCGGGGAGCTGTTTTTT. Its protein is CASADGGGRAENTGELFF.

This chain links TRBV19 with TRBJ2-4; D remains unclear. The CDR3 loop spans 13 amino acids. Trimming removed 6 bases at V and 6 bases at J, with 12 bases between. Germline V gene data show CDR1 as LNHDA and CDR2 as SQIVND (reference sequence). CDR3 DNA: TGTGCCAGTAGCGACAAATTACTAAACATTCAGTACTTC. Translation gives CASSDKLLNIQYF.

The CDR3 region is CASSSRGSNHEQYF. The CDR3 bases are TGTGCCAGCAGTTCTAGGGGAAGTAACCACGAGCAGTACTTC. The J gene is TRBJ2-7, the V gene TRBV6-6; D possibly corresponds to TRBD1 (5 bases). V shed 4 bases and J shed 5 bases, with 15 bases lying between them. Per germline, CDR1 MNHNY and CDR2 SVGAGI (reference sequence). The CDR3 consists of 14 residues.

V gene TRBV4-3 combines with J gene TRBJ2-1, with 12 nucleotides matching TRBD2. Trimming cost V 4 bases and J 4 bases; bases outside gene matches: 8. There are 17 residues in the CDR3. Germline V gene data show CDR1 as LGHNA and CDR2 as YSLEER. The DNA for the CDR3 is TGCGCCAGCAGCCCTCGGACTAGCGGGAATTCGTACAATGAGCAGTTCTTC. Amino acids: CASSPRTSGNSYNEQFF.

The chain is built from TRBV6-1 and TRBJ2-3; 9 bases match TRBD1. From germline, CDR1 is MNHNS and CDR2 SASEGT. V lost 5 bases and J lost 1; bases outside the gene matches: 1. The CDR3 is 14 amino acids. The CDR3: CASSRDRGTDTQYF. The DNA for the CDR3 is TGTGCCAGCAGTCGGGACAGGGGCACAGATACGCAGTATTTT.

This clone has just a few counts. The CDR3 DNA is TGTGCCAGCAGTCCCCGAAGGCCCAGGGGACGAGAGACCCAGTACTTC. Its protein product is CASSPRRPRGRETQYF. This rearrangement joins TRBV27 to TRBJ2-5, with a possible D match to TRBD1 (6 bases). Trimming shortened V by 5 bases and J by 4 bases, and 20 bases separated the two germline ends. Germline V gene data show CDR1 as MNHEY and CDR2 as SMNVEV (reference sequence). CDR3 length: 16 residues.

The table lists this clone with a count of one. The chain employs TRBV10-3 and TRBJ2-7, with TRBD2 matching over 9 bases. Germline CDR1 and CDR2: ENHRY and SYGVKD. The length of the CDR3 is 18 residues. Trimming took 4 bases from V and 4 from J; bases not matched to a gene: 17. CDR3 nucleotide sequence: TGTGCCATCAGTGGGGGGGGACAGATAGCGGGAGACAAATACGAGCAGTACTTC. Its translation: CAISGGGQIAGDKYEQYF.

The chain carries TRBV7-2 and TRBJ2-5; a possible D gene is TRBD1 (6 bases). This CDR3 spans 12 amino acids. V was shortened by 3 bases and J by 7 bases, with 9 bases between the two germline ends. Germline CDR1 is SGHTA and CDR2 is FQGNSA. The CDR3 sequence is CASSFEQGTQYF. The CDR3 region has the DNA TGTGCCAGCAGCTTCGAACAGGGGACCCAGTACTTC.

The chain links TRBV30 to TRBJ1-3; no clear D. Germline loops: CDR1 GTSNPN, CDR2 SVGIG (reference sequence). This CDR3 region has 14 residues. V lost 0 bases, J lost 5 bases, and 11 bases lay in between. The CDR3 here is CAWSVKRLRNTIYF. The CDR3 DNA reads TGTGCCTGGAGTGTAAAACGCCTAAGAAACACCATATATTTT. Combining the CDR3 with reference TRBV30 and TRBJ1-3 gives the whole variable domain SQTIHQWPATLVQPVGSPLSLECTVEGTSNPNLYWYRQAAGRGLQLLFYSVGIGQISSEVPQNLSASRPQDRQFILSSKKLLLSDSGFYLCAWSVKRLRNTIYFGEGSWLTVV.

The V gene is TRBV30, the J gene TRBJ2-7; D unclear. Germline V CDR1 and CDR2: GTSNPN, SVGIG (reference sequence). V was trimmed by 0 bases and J by 7 bases, leaving 7 bases between them. The CDR3 consists of 11 residues. The CDR3 sequence is CAWSVLGEQYF. CDR3 coding DNA: TGTGCCTGGAGTGTACTGGGGGAGCAGTACTTC.

The rearrangement uses TRBV7-8 and TRBJ2-5, with D unclear. Germline V gives CDR1 SGHVS, CDR2 FQNEAQ. This CDR3 has 13 residues. V was shortened by 3 bases and J by 2 bases, with 7 bases between the two germline ends. CDR3 amino acids: CASSFVPQETQYF. DNA of the CDR3: TGTGCCAGCAGCTTTGTACCTCAAGAGACCCAGTACTTC.

This clone was observed once. J is TRBJ1-2 and V is TRBV28; D unclear. Trimming removed 3 bases from V and 2 bases from J, with 4 bases in between. The CDR3 has 12 amino acids. CDR1 is MDHEN, CDR2 SYDVKM, per germline. The CDR3 DNA is TGTGCCAGCAGTTTGAGCAACTATGGCTACACCTTC. It encodes CASSLSNYGYTF.

This chain connects TRBV11-3 to TRBJ2-1; D is unclear. Germline-derived CDR1 and CDR2 are SGHNT and YENEEA. Trimming took 1 base from V and 6 from J, leaving 7 bases between them. The CDR3 loop spans 13 amino acids. In DNA form, the CDR3 reads TGTGCCAGCAGCTTAGGAACCGCCAATGAGCAGTTCTTC. It encodes CASSLGTANEQFF.